Listed below are T cell receptor beta chains from one sample, sequenced in a study of T cells in Graves' hyperthyroidism and ophthalmopathy. In TCRdb, the multiplex PCR reads were re-called with MiXCR into one record per CDR3 protein. The data hold over 700,000 distinct CDR3 sequences, with roughly 40% observed a single time. Sample: blood. These receptors were collected from a man between 18 and 35 years old with Graves' hyperthyroidism. The CDR3 runs from the conserved cysteine through the conserved F or W. D genes are given only for firm matches. Clone size, where shown, is once, few, many, or a class for clones that have expanded.

V gene: TRBV7-9
J gene: TRBJ1-1
D gene: -
clone size: -
CDR3 protein: CANSLGHTEAFF
CDR3 DNA: TGTGCCAACAGCTTAGGGCACACTGAAGCTTTCTTT

V gene: TRBV20-1
J gene: TRBJ1-1
D gene: -
clone size: -
CDR3 protein: CSARDGGRRTEAFF
CDR3 DNA: TGCAGTGCTAGAGATGGCGGGCGAAGGACTGAAGCTTTCTTT

V gene: TRBV19
J gene: TRBJ1-1
D gene: -
clone size: many
CDR3 protein: CASSTAMNTEAFF
CDR3 DNA: TGTGCCAGTAGTACCGCTATGAACACTGAAGCTTTCTTT

V gene: TRBV29-1
J gene: TRBJ2-7
D gene: -
clone size: many
CDR3 protein: CSVDGQGLEQYF
CDR3 DNA: TGCAGCGTTGATGGGCAGGGCCTCGAGCAGTACTTC

V gene: TRBV19
J gene: TRBJ2-7
D gene: -
clone size: few
CDR3 protein: CASSIRGQDSYEQYF
CDR3 DNA: TGTGCCAGTAGTATAAGGGGACAAGACTCCTACGAGCAGTACTTC

V gene: TRBV7-2
J gene: TRBJ1-5
D gene: TRBD1
clone size: -
CDR3 protein: CASSQAGTANQPQHF
CDR3 DNA: TGCGCCAGCAGCCAAGCCGGGACAGCCAATCAGCCCCAGCATTTT

V gene: TRBV7-3
J gene: TRBJ1-6
D gene: -
clone size: many
CDR3 protein: CASSPEGVGPLHF
CDR3 DNA: TGTGCCAGCAGTCCCGAGGGTGTGGGGCCCCTCCACTTT

V gene: TRBV15
J gene: TRBJ2-7
D gene: -
clone size: -
CDR3 protein: CATSRDKGAYEQYF
CDR3 DNA: TGTGCCACCAGCAGAGATAAGGGGGCCTACGAGCAGTACTTC

V gene: TRBV9
J gene: TRBJ2-7
D gene: TRBD1
clone size: few
CDR3 protein: CASSVGETGGDEQYF
CDR3 DNA: TGTGCCAGCAGCGTTGGAGAGACAGGGGGCGACGAGCAGTACTTC

V gene: TRBV7-3
J gene: TRBJ1-4
D gene: -
clone size: -
CDR3 protein: CASSQDTGVRRKLFF
CDR3 DNA: TGTGCCAGCAGCCAAGATACCGGGGTACGGCGGAAACTGTTTTTT

V gene: TRBV25-1
J gene: TRBJ2-7
D gene: -
clone size: -
CDR3 protein: CASTPIGSQGYTYEQYF
CDR3 DNA: TGTGCCAGCACTCCTATTGGCAGCCAGGGATACACCTACGAGCAGTACTTC

V gene: TRBV7-9
J gene: TRBJ2-5
D gene: TRBD2
clone size: -
CDR3 protein: CASSPQGLAKTQYF
CDR3 DNA: TGTGCCAGCAGCCCTCAGGGACTAGCGAAGACCCAGTACTTC

V gene: TRBV4-1
J gene: TRBJ2-7
D gene: -
clone size: -
CDR3 protein: CASSLGQGGSLPEQYF
CDR3 DNA: TGCGCCAGCAGCCTGGGCCAGGGGGGCTCTTTGCCCGAGCAGTACTTC

V gene: TRBV29-1
J gene: TRBJ2-5
D gene: -
clone size: many
CDR3 protein: CSSLRETQYF
CDR3 DNA: TGCAGCTCCCTAAGGGAGACCCAGTACTTC

V gene: TRBV20-1
J gene: TRBJ1-2
D gene: TRBD1
clone size: -
CDR3 protein: CSVGTGERYTF
CDR3 DNA: TGCAGTGTCGGGACAGGGGAGCGCTACACCTTC

V gene: TRBV19
J gene: TRBJ1-4
D gene: -
clone size: few
CDR3 protein: CASSILDWWGSEKLFF
CDR3 DNA: TGTGCCAGTAGTATCCTAGACTGGTGGGGTAGTGAAAAACTGTTTTTT

V gene: TRBV20-1
J gene: TRBJ2-7
D gene: TRBD1
clone size: -
CDR3 protein: CSIPGQTYGQYF
CDR3 DNA: TGCAGCATCCCGGGACAGACATACGGGCAGTACTTC

V gene: TRBV5-4
J gene: TRBJ2-3
D gene: -
clone size: -
CDR3 protein: CATTSSDTQYF
CDR3 DNA: TGTGCCACGACTAGTTCAGATACGCAGTATTTT

V gene: TRBV6-5
J gene: TRBJ1-1
D gene: -
clone size: few
CDR3 protein: CASSYRLGTEAFF
CDR3 DNA: TGTGCCAGCAGTTACAGATTGGGCACTGAAGCTTTCTTT

V gene: TRBV7-9
J gene: TRBJ1-1
D gene: TRBD1
clone size: few
CDR3 protein: CAIGPGQGLNTEAFF
CDR3 DNA: TGTGCCATCGGACCCGGACAGGGGTTGAACACTGAAGCTTTCTTT

V gene: TRBV7-2
J gene: TRBJ2-2
D gene: TRBD1
clone size: -
CDR3 protein: CASSLALQGAGGELFF
CDR3 DNA: TGTGCCAGCAGCTTGGCCTTACAGGGGGCAGGCGGGGAGCTGTTTTTT

V gene: TRBV4-1
J gene: TRBJ1-6
D gene: -
clone size: many
CDR3 protein: CASSQVQDSPLHF
CDR3 DNA: TGCGCCAGCAGCCAAGTCCAGGATTCACCCCTCCACTTT

V gene: TRBV29-1
J gene: TRBJ1-2
D gene: -
clone size: -
CDR3 protein: CSVEQGRVVTF
CDR3 DNA: TGCAGCGTTGAACAGGGCCGAGTCGTCACCTTC

V gene: TRBV5-6
J gene: TRBJ1-2
D gene: -
clone size: few
CDR3 protein: CASSFGGAVGYTF
CDR3 DNA: TGTGCCAGCAGCTTCGGGGGGGCAGTTGGCTACACCTTC

V gene: TRBV6-4
J gene: TRBJ1-1
D gene: TRBD1
clone size: -
CDR3 protein: CASSDPNRGLPMNTEAFF
CDR3 DNA: TGTGCCAGCAGTGACCCCAACAGGGGGCTGCCCATGAACACTGAAGCTTTCTTT

V gene: TRBV25-1
J gene: TRBJ1-3
D gene: -
clone size: many
CDR3 protein: CASSEQWDTIYF
CDR3 DNA: TGTGCCAGCAGTGAACAGTGGGACACCATATATTTT

V gene: TRBV7-9
J gene: TRBJ2-2
D gene: TRBD2
clone size: -
CDR3 protein: CASSLVNIAGSNTGELFF
CDR3 DNA: TGTGCCAGCAGCTTAGTAAACATAGCGGGATCGAACACCGGGGAGCTGTTTTTT

V gene: TRBV13
J gene: TRBJ2-5
D gene: -
clone size: -
CDR3 protein: CASSFRDPGETQYF
CDR3 DNA: TGTGCCAGCAGCTTCCGCGACCCCGGGGAGACCCAGTACTTC

V gene: TRBV12-5
J gene: TRBJ2-2
D gene: TRBD1
clone size: -
CDR3 protein: CASGFGIQGAGITGELFF
CDR3 DNA: TGTGCTAGTGGTTTTGGGATACAGGGGGCCGGTATTACCGGGGAGCTGTTTTTT

V gene: TRBV7-9
J gene: TRBJ1-1
D gene: TRBD1
clone size: -
CDR3 protein: CASSPSTGQMHTEAFF
CDR3 DNA: TGTGCCAGCAGCCCCTCGACGGGACAGATGCACACTGAAGCTTTCTTT

V gene: TRBV6-5
J gene: TRBJ1-1
D gene: -
clone size: -
CDR3 protein: CASSYQIPQGNTEAFF
CDR3 DNA: TGTGCCAGCAGTTACCAGATCCCCCAGGGGAACACTGAAGCTTTCTTT

V gene: TRBV20-1
J gene: TRBJ1-2
D gene: TRBD1
clone size: many
CDR3 protein: CSARLLQGSYGYTF
CDR3 DNA: TGCAGTGCTCGGCTACTACAGGGGAGCTATGGCTACACCTTC

V gene: TRBV7-2
J gene: TRBJ1-6
D gene: -
clone size: -
CDR3 protein: CASIQGLGGSPLHF
CDR3 DNA: TGCGCCAGCATCCAAGGCCTGGGCGGTTCACCCCTCCACTTT

V gene: TRBV10-1
J gene: TRBJ2-2
D gene: -
clone size: many
CDR3 protein: CASSDSRLKNTGELFF
CDR3 DNA: TGCGCCAGCAGTGACTCGCGATTAAAGAACACCGGGGAGCTGTTTTTT

V gene: TRBV20-1
J gene: TRBJ1-1
D gene: -
clone size: -
CDR3 protein: CSALRRGDTEAFF
CDR3 DNA: TGCAGTGCCCTCAGGAGGGGGGACACTGAAGCTTTCTTT

V gene: TRBV15
J gene: TRBJ2-6
D gene: -
clone size: -
CDR3 protein: CATSSSSRSGANVLTF
CDR3 DNA: TGTGCCACCAGCAGCAGCAGTCGGTCTGGGGCCAACGTCCTGACTTTC

V gene: TRBV7-9
J gene: TRBJ2-5
D gene: -
clone size: -
CDR3 protein: CASSPQGIQETQYF
CDR3 DNA: TGTGCCAGCAGCCCACAGGGTATCCAAGAGACCCAGTACTTC

V gene: TRBV11-2
J gene: TRBJ1-4
D gene: TRBD1
clone size: -
CDR3 protein: CASSRGTADEKLFF
CDR3 DNA: TGTGCCAGCAGCCGCGGGACAGCGGACGAAAAACTGTTTTTT

V gene: TRBV6-5
J gene: TRBJ1-5
D gene: -
clone size: many
CDR3 protein: CASSQPQHF
CDR3 DNA: TGTGCCAGCAGTCAGCCCCAGCATTTT

V gene: TRBV7-9
J gene: TRBJ2-6
D gene: TRBD1
clone size: -
CDR3 protein: CASSSNRGAGANVLTF
CDR3 DNA: TGTGCCAGCAGCTCAAACAGGGGGGCCGGGGCCAACGTCCTGACTTTC

V gene: TRBV9
J gene: TRBJ1-1
D gene: TRBD1
clone size: -
CDR3 protein: CASSTRTGENTEAFF
CDR3 DNA: TGTGCCAGCAGTACCCGGACAGGCGAGAACACTGAAGCTTTCTTT

V gene: TRBV15
J gene: TRBJ1-5
D gene: -
clone size: many
CDR3 protein: CATSRDLGGKPNQPQHF
CDR3 DNA: TGTGCCACCAGCAGAGATCTGGGCGGCAAACCCAATCAGCCCCAGCATTTT